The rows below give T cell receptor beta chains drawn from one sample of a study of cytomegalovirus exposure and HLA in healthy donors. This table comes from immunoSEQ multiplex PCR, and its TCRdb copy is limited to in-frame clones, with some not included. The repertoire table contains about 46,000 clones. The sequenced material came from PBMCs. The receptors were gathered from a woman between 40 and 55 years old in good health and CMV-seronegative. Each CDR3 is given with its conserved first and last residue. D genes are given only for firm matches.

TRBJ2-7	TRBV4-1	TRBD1	CASSPGQGFYEQYF	TGCGCCAGCAGTCCGGGACAGGGGTTCTACGAGCAGTACTTC
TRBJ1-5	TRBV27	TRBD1	CASSRTTGVQPQHF	TGTGCCAGCAGCCGCACGACAGGGGTTCAGCCCCAGCATTTT
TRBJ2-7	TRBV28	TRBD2	CASSPRTRVGGEQYF	TGTGCCAGCAGTCCCCGGACTAGGGTCGGTGGCGAGCAGTACTTC
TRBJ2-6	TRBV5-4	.	CASSLRTQSGANVLTF	TGTGCCAGCAGTCTCCGGACTCAATCTGGGGCCAACGTCCTGACTTTC
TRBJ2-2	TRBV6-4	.	CASSGTVTGELFF	TGTGCCAGCAGTGGGACAGTCACCGGGGAGCTGTTTTTT
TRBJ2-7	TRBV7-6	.	CASSFGGHGSYEQYF	TGTGCCAGCAGCTTTGGCGGACACGGGAGCTACGAGCAGTACTTC
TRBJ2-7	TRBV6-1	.	CASSVYPGQGYEQYF	TGTGCCAGCAGTGTATATCCAGGGCAGGGCTACGAGCAGTACTTC
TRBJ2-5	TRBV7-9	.	CASSLQGLGETQYF	TGTGCCAGCAGCCTACAGGGCTTGGGGGAGACCCAGTACTTC
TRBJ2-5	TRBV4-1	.	CASSQVIVSGPKTQYF	TGCGCCAGCAGCCAAGTAATAGTCTCAGGGCCAAAGACCCAGTACTTC
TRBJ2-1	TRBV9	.	CASSVGGFSYNEQFF	TGTGCCAGCAGCGTAGGAGGGTTCTCCTACAATGAGCAGTTCTTC
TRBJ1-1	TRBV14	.	CASSHGRETEAFF	TGTGCCAGCAGCCATGGGAGGGAGACTGAAGCTTTCTTT
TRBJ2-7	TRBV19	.	CASSPSGYEQYF	TGTGCCAGTAGTCCCTCGGGATACGAGCAGTACTTC
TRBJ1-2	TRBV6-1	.	CASSELGGNPSYTF	TGTGCCAGCAGTGAATTGGGAGGGAATCCCAGCTACACCTTC
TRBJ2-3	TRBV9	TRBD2	CASSATSGYTDTQYF	TGTGCCAGCAGCGCTACTAGCGGTTACACAGATACGCAGTATTTT
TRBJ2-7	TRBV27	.	CASSLYARSSYEQYF	TGTGCCAGCAGTTTATACGCGAGGAGCTCCTACGAGCAGTACTTC
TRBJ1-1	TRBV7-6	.	CASSPRTANTEAFF	TGTGCCAGCAGCCCGAGGACAGCGAACACTGAAGCTTTCTTT
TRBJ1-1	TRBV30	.	CACYRVSGAFF	TGTGCCTGCTACAGGGTAAGTGGAGCTTTCTTT
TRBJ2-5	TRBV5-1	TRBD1	CASSTRQGVIQETQYF	TGCGCCAGCAGCACCCGACAGGGGGTGATCCAAGAGACCCAGTACTTC
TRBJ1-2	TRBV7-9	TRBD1	CASSAHRGAGYGYTF	TGTGCCAGCAGCGCACACAGGGGGGCGGGCTATGGCTACACCTTC
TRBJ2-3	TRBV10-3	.	CAISDVSVNTDTQYF	TGTGCCATCAGTGACGTTAGCGTTAACACAGATACGCAGTATTTT
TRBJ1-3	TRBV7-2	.	CASSLLGGDTIYF	TGTGCCAGCAGCCTACTAGGGGGAGACACCATATATTTT
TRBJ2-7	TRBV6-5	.	CASRPFTGPYEQYF	TGTGCCAGCAGACCCTTCACAGGGCCCTACGAGCAGTACTTC
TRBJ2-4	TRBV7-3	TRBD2	CASSLGLAGLSNIQYF	TGTGCCAGCAGCTTGGGACTAGCGGGATTGTCGAACATTCAGTACTTC
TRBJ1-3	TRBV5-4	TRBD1	CASSPFTGGSGNTIYF	TGTGCCAGCAGCCCTTTTACAGGGGGCTCTGGAAACACCATATATTTT
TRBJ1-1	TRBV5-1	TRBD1	CASSLYLTGEEEAFF	TGCGCCAGCAGCTTATATTTGACAGGGGAAGAGGAAGCTTTCTTT
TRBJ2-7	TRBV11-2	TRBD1	CASSLEQGPYEQYF	TGTGCCAGCAGCTTAGAACAGGGGCCCTACGAGCAGTACTTC
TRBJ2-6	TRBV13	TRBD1	CASSLFGGGTGHYGANVLTF	TGTGCCAGCAGCTTATTCGGTGGTGGGACAGGCCACTATGGGGCCAACGTCCTGACTTTC